This T cell receptor (beta chain) was observed in a study of cytomegalovirus exposure and HLA in healthy donors. Researchers ran the PCR with 60 Vbeta and 13 Jbeta primers. The repertoire was sequenced with immunoSEQ multiplex PCR; TCRdb's copy has only in-frame clones and lacks some. Here the sample spans 37,000 or so clones, about four fifths being singletons. This clone appeared a few times. The trim removed 4 bases at V and 8 bases at J, leaving 4 bases unmatched. The CDR3 has 15 amino acids. CDR1 is SGHAT and CDR2 is FQNNGV in the germline V gene. The sequenced sample was PBMCs. The source of this sequence is a woman aged 40 to 50 in good health and CMV-seronegative. The chain is built from TRBV11-2 and TRBJ1-6; 11 nucleotides line up with TRBD1. In DNA form, the CDR3 reads TGTGCCAGCAGCTCGAGGACAGGGGGCGATTCACCCCTCCACTTT. This codes for CASSSRTGGDSPLHF.